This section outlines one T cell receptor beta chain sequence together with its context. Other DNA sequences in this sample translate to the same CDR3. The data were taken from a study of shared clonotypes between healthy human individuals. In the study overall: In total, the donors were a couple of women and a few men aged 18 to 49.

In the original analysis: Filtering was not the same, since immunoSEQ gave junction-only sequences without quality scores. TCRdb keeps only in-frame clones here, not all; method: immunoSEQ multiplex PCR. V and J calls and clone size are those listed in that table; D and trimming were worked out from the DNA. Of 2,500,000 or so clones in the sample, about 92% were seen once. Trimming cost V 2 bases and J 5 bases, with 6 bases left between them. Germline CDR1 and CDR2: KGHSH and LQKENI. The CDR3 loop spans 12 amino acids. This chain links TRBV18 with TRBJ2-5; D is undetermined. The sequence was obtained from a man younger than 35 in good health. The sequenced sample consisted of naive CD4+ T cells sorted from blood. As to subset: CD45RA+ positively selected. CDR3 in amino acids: CASSPSDETQYF. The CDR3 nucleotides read TGTGCCAGCTCACCAAGCGACGAGACCCAGTACTTC.